The text below deals with one TCR beta chain. Produced via immunoSEQ multiplex PCR; TCRdb's table is partial and in-frame only. The table lists over 100,000 clones, over 75% of them singletons. The data were taken from a study of OX40 agonist ivuxolimab in advanced cancers. With 6 bases removed from V and 5 bases from J, the gap between germline ends came to 13 bases. The CDR3 spans 14 residues. Germline CDR1 reads SNHLY; CDR2 reads FYNNEI. V gene TRBV2 combines with J gene TRBJ2-2, with a tentative D call TRBD1 (6 bases). Sample: CD4+ or CD8+ T cells sorted from blood, taken in a trial of the OX40 agonist ivuxolimab. This receptor was identified in an adult with an advanced solid tumor such as melanoma, head and neck, liver or kidney cancer. The CDR3 is CASRTGWGTGELFF. The CDR3 region has the DNA TGTGCCAGCAGAACAGGGTGGGGAACCGGGGAGCTGTTTTTT.